The TCR beta chain under discussion was sequenced for a study of shared clonotypes between healthy human individuals. CD45RO-negative, CCR7-positively selected cells formed the naive CD8 fraction, excluding terminally differentiated effector memory CD45RA+ cells. Deletions cut 3 bases from V and 2 bases from J, with 13 bases between. Germline V gene sequence: CDR1 SGDLS, CDR2 YYNGEE. The CDR3 consists of 15 residues. The table came from immunoSEQ multiplex PCR; TCRdb's copy has only in-frame clones and leaves some out. The data show nearly 600,000 clones, around 95% seen once. This clone was detected only once.

The chain employs TRBV9 and TRBJ2-3, with D perhaps assigned TRBD1 or TRBD2 (5 bases each). The TCR sequence derives from a woman aged 25-40 years in good health. Sequences were obtained from naive CD8+ T cells sorted from blood. The CDR3 region has the DNA TGTGCCAGCAGCGCGGGGCGGGTCCCCACAGATACGCAGTATTTT. Amino acids: CASSAGRVPTDTQYF.